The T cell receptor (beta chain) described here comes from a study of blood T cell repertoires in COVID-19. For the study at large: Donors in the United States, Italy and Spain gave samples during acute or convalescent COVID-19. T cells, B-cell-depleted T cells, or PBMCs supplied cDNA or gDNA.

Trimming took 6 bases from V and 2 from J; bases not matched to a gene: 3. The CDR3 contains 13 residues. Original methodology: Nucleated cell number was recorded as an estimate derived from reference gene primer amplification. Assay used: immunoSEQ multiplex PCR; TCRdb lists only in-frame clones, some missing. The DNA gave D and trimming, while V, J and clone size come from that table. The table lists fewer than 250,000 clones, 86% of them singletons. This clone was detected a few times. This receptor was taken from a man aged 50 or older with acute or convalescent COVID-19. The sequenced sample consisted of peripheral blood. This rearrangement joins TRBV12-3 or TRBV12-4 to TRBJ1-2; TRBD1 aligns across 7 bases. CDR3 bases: TGTGCCAGCAGGGAGGGACAGAACTATGGCTACACCTTC. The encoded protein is CASREGQNYGYTF.